This TCR beta chain was identified in a study of blood T cell repertoires in COVID-19. The wider study: Spain, Italy and the United States supplied samples that represented acute and convalescent COVID-19.

The CDR3 contains 14 residues. The V gene lost 5 bases and the J gene lost 1 base, with 11 bases spanning the gap. Germline V gene sequence: CDR1 SGHVS, CDR2 FQNEAQ. While infection was still active, Seattle patients were enrolled and then followed longitudinally. Authors' analysis steps: Counts of nucleated cells, estimated from reference gene primer amplification, were obtained. The method was immunoSEQ multiplex PCR; TCRdb's version includes in-frame clones alone and lacks a portion of them. V and J calls and clone size are given by that table; D and trimming were obtained from the DNA. This table has some 130,000 clones, around nine tenths appearing once.

The sample comprised peripheral blood. This rearrangement joins TRBV7-8 to TRBJ1-1; D call uncertain. This TCR came from a man in his sixties with COVID-19, enrolled during active disease. CDR3 in amino acids: CASSPRGWNTEAFF. CDR3 DNA: TGTGCCAGCAGCCCTCGGGGTTGGAACACTGAAGCTTTCTTT. The full variable domain, its missing parts supplied by reference TRBV7-8 and TRBJ1-1, is GAGVSQSPRYKVAKRGQDVALRCDPISGHVSLFWYQQALGQGPEFLTYFQNEAQLDKSGLPSDRFFAERPEGSVSTLKIQRTQQEDSAVYLCASSPRGWNTEAFFGQGTRLTVV.